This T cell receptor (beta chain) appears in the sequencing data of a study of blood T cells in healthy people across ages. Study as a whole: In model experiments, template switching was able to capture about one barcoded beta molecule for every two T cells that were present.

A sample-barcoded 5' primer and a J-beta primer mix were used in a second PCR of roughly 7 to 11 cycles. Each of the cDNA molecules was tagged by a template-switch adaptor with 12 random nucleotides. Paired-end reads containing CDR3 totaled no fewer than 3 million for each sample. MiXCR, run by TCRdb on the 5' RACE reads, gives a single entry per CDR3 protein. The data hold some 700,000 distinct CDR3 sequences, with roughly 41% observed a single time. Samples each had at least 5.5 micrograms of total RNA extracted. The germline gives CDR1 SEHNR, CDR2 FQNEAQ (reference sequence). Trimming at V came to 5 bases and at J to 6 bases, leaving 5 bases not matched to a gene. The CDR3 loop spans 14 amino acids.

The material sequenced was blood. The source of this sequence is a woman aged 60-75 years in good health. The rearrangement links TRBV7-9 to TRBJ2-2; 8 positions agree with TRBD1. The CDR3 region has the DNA TGTGCCAGCAGCGGACAGGGTTCGCCCGGGGAGCTGTTTTTT. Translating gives CASSGQGSPGELFF.